The present entry profiles one T cell receptor beta chain with its context. The antigen remains undetermined. This entry comes from a study of response to subunit inactivated influenza vaccine. Study-level findings and limits: Each seasonal influenza vaccination recruits few new T cells, the authors suggested.

The V end lost 0 bases, the J end lost 6 bases, and 15 bases lay between the germline ends. Germline lookup yields CDR1 LGHNA and CDR2 YSLEER. The CDR3 is 16 amino acids. Via MiXCR, TCRdb re-called the RT-PCR reads, giving one row per CDR3 protein. The sample yields approximately 300,000 distinct CDR3 sequences, approximately 23% seen once. This TCR came from a man in his fifties or sixties who received an inactivated influenza vaccine. This chain uses TRBV4-3 with TRBJ1-5; D possibly corresponds to TRBD1 (6 bases). The material was PBMCs from blood, obtained less than 22 months after vaccination. CDR3 sequence (DNA): TGCGCCAGCAGCCAAGAACTACAGGGTGGCGGTCAGCCCCAGCATTTT. Translated, it gives CASSQELQGGGQPQHF.